Each of the 27 T cell receptor beta chains below was sequenced from the same sample in a study of cytomegalovirus exposure and HLA in healthy donors (dated 2017 in TCRdb). Library preparation was by the immunoSEQ multiplex PCR assay. TCRdb took this table from immuneACCESS and kept in-frame rearrangements with V and J called. Such tables lack part of the clones; where checked against another copy, unresolved V genes explain under half of the gap, and the rest is unexplained. Within this sample are 150,000 to 200,000 clones, with roughly 83% of them counted one time only. The top ten clonotypes cover about 1.5% of the sample. The sequenced sample was PBMCs. Receptors originate from a woman aged 18-29 years in good health and CMV-seronegative.

The table lists this clone with a count of one. J is TRBJ2-1 and V is TRBV7-9, with D perhaps TRBD2 (7 bases). V was clipped by 4 bases and J by 1 base, with 23 bases between them. Looked up from germline, CDR1 is SEHNR and CDR2 is FQNEAQ (reference sequence). This CDR3 region has 19 residues. CDR3 sequence: CASSSPGGAGDWSYNEQFF. As DNA, the CDR3 is TGTGCCAGCAGCTCCCCTGGGGGGGCGGGAGATTGGTCCTACAATGAGCAGTTCTTC.

V and J are TRBV19 and TRBJ1-1; maybe TRBD1 (5 bases). CDR3 length: 13 residues. Germline values: CDR1 LNHDA, CDR2 SQIVND (reference sequence). Trimming removed 3 bases from V and 3 bases from J, with 8 bases in between. The CDR3, as DNA: TGTGCCAGTAGTATCTTAGGGGACACTGAAGCTTTCTTT. This codes for CASSILGDTEAFF.

The J gene is TRBJ2-7, the V gene TRBV19; the D gene is possibly TRBD2 (5 bases). The germline V gene has CDR1 LNHDA and CDR2 SQIVND (reference sequence). The CDR3 is made up of 15 amino acids. V was clipped by 5 bases and J by 2 bases, with 16 bases between them. The CDR3: CASSAAGEAAYEQYF. The CDR3 DNA is TGTGCCAGTAGTGCCGCCGGGGAAGCGGCCTACGAGCAGTACTTC.

This clone was picked up one time. The J gene is TRBJ1-2, the V gene TRBV2, with 9 positions matching TRBD1. Germline V lookup: CDR1 SNHLY, CDR2 FYNNEI. Trimming took 6 bases from V and 7 from J; bases not matched to a gene: 9. This CDR3 region has 14 residues. The CDR3 loop is CASRADRGFSGYTF. CDR3 sequence (DNA): TGTGCCAGCAGGGCGGACAGGGGATTTAGTGGCTACACCTTC.

The V call is TRBV27, the J call TRBJ2-5; D is undetermined. Germline CDR1 MNHEY, CDR2 SMNVEV (reference sequence). This CDR3 has 13 residues. V lost 6 bases, J lost 2 bases, and 10 bases lay in between. DNA of the CDR3: TGTGCCAGCAGCGCACAGATACAAGAGACCCAGTACTTC. It specifies CASSAQIQETQYF.

V and J are TRBV10-3 and TRBJ2-7, with a tentative D call TRBD1 (6 bases). The CDR3 has 14 amino acids. Germline V CDR1 and CDR2: ENHRY, SYGVKD. Trimming removed 6 bases from V and 0 bases from J, with 12 bases in between. The CDR3 sequence: CAIRETGSSYEQYF. DNA of the CDR3: TGTGCCATCAGGGAAACAGGGAGCTCCTACGAGCAGTACTTC.

V gene TRBV2 combines with J gene TRBJ1-2; TRBD1 might be the D (5 bases). V lost 2 bases and J lost 12, with 16 bases in between. This CDR3 is 13 amino acids long. CDR1 and CDR2 from the germline V gene are SNHLY and FYNNEI. CDR3 sequence: CASSESKRTSHTF. For the CDR3, the DNA is TGTGCCAGCAGTGAAAGTAAGAGGACATCGCACACCTTC.

The chain has TRBV5-1 and TRBJ2-5; TRBD2 aligns across 7 bases. Trimming at V came to 0 bases and at J to 4 bases, leaving 6 bases not matched to a gene. Germline CDR1 and CDR2: SGHRS and YFSETQ. The CDR3 loop spans 15 amino acids. CDR3 sequence (DNA): TGCGCCAGCAGCTTGGAGCGGGGTATCGGAGAGACCCAGTACTTC. It specifies CASSLERGIGETQYF.

This clone was seen once. The rearrangement links TRBV11-2 to TRBJ2-5, with 7 positions matching TRBD2. This CDR3 is built from 17 residues. The trim removed 2 bases at V and 1 base at J, leaving 10 bases unmatched. Germline loops: CDR1 SGHAT, CDR2 FQNNGV. The CDR3 loop is CASSLRLFGRSQETQYF. The CDR3 DNA reads as TGTGCCAGCAGCTTAAGGTTGTTCGGGAGGTCCCAAGAGACCCAGTACTTC.

J is TRBJ2-3 and V is TRBV5-6; TRBD2 is a possible D gene (6 bases). V shed 2 bases and J shed 2 bases, with 18 bases lying between them. The CDR3 has 17 residues. CDR1 is SGHDT and CDR2 is YYEEEE in the germline V gene. CDR3 region: CASSFNRDSRNTDTQYF. In DNA form, the CDR3 reads TGTGCCAGCAGCTTTAACCGGGACTCCAGGAACACAGATACGCAGTATTTT.

This clone was observed a few times. The chain links TRBV19 to TRBJ2-1, with 9 bases matching TRBD1. Looked up from germline, CDR1 is LNHDA and CDR2 is SQIVND (reference sequence). This CDR3 spans 17 amino acids. V was clipped by 6 bases and J by 7 bases; unmatched bases: 16. The CDR3 loop is CASRPLSGQGTRNEQFF. The CDR3, as DNA: TGTGCCAGTAGACCCTTATCTGGACAGGGGACAAGGAATGAGCAGTTCTTC.

The V call is TRBV4-1, the J call TRBJ2-7, with 11 bases matching TRBD1. Germline V gives CDR1 MGHRA, CDR2 YSYEKL. This CDR3 is built from 15 residues. The V and J ends lost 1 base and 2 bases, in that order; junction bases with no gene match: 1. In DNA, the CDR3 is TGCGCCAGCAGCCAAGCGGGACAGGGGGCCTACGAGCAGTACTTC. It specifies CASSQAGQGAYEQYF.

The rearrangement uses TRBV19 and TRBJ1-5, with 11 bases fitting TRBD1. The J segment lost 0 bases and the V segment lost 6 bases, leaving 13 bases of the junction unmatched. The V gene's germline CDR1 is LNHDA and CDR2 SQIVND (reference sequence). The CDR3 contains 19 residues. CDR3 amino acids: CASSRNLGTGGSSNQPQHF. CDR3 DNA: TGTGCCAGTAGCCGAAACCTAGGGACAGGGGGTTCTAGCAATCAGCCCCAGCATTTT.

The chain uses TRBV5-4 and TRBJ1-1; D is perhaps TRBD1 (5 bases). CDR1 SGHNT and CDR2 YYREEE come from the germline V gene (reference sequence). V was shortened by 2 bases and J by 4 bases, with 15 bases between the two germline ends. The CDR3 is 15 residues long. The CDR3 DNA reads as TGTGCCAGCAGCTTTCCCAGGGTGGAGAGCACTGAAGCTTTCTTT. This translates into CASSFPRVESTEAFF.

This clone was counted a few times. This sequence joins TRBV4-2 and TRBJ1-3; D uncertain. The V end was cut by 0 bases, the J end by 4 bases, with 10 bases between. The CDR3 is 15 residues long. Germline V gives CDR1 LGHNA, CDR2 YNFKEQ. This chain's CDR3 is CASSQDITEGNTIYF. The CDR3 nucleotides read TGTGCCAGCAGCCAAGATATTACAGAAGGAAACACCATATATTTT.

The gene calls are TRBV4-1 and TRBJ2-1; 9 nucleotides line up with TRBD2. The CDR3 runs 14 residues. Germline assignment: CDR1 MGHRA and CDR2 YSYEKL. The junction had 2 bases not matched to a gene; V was cut back by 4 bases and J by 4 bases. The CDR3 bases are TGCGCCAGCAGCCGCGGGGGGGCATACAATGAGCAGTTCTTC. As protein: CASSRGGAYNEQFF.

The rearrangement links TRBV2 to TRBJ1-1; D is undetermined. The germline V gene encodes CDR1 SNHLY and CDR2 FYNNEI. The CDR3 consists of 14 residues. V shed 0 bases and J shed 5 bases, with 10 bases lying between them. CDR3 protein: CASSEAEGRTEAFF. Here the CDR3 DNA reads TGTGCCAGCAGTGAAGCGGAGGGAAGGACTGAAGCTTTCTTT.

The chain is built from TRBV11-2 and TRBJ2-7; the D is unclear. The V and J ends lost 2 bases and 3 bases respectively, with 17 bases between them. This CDR3 contains 16 residues. Germline V gene data show CDR1 as SGHAT and CDR2 as FQNNGV. CDR3 DNA sequence: TGTGCCAGCAGCTTAACTGGGCTCGTATACTTCTACGAGCAGTACTTC. It specifies CASSLTGLVYFYEQYF.

The chain is built from TRBV19 and TRBJ1-2; no clear D gene. V was clipped by 4 bases and J by 3 bases, with 6 bases between them. The CDR3 extends over 12 amino acids. Per germline, CDR1 LNHDA and CDR2 SQIVND (reference sequence). In nucleotides, the CDR3 is TGTGCCAGTAGTACCATTGACTATGGCTACACCTTC. It encodes CASSTIDYGYTF.

V is TRBV4-1 and J is TRBJ2-7, with TRBD1 matching over 10 bases. The CDR3 sequence is 16 residues long. Germline V gene sequence: CDR1 MGHRA, CDR2 YSYEKL. After removal of 0 bases from V and 5 bases from J, the junction contained 7 bases not matched to a gene. In nucleotides, the CDR3 is TGCGCCAGCAGCCAAGATAATGGGGACAGGGGAAACGAGCAGTACTTC. Translated: CASSQDNGDRGNEQYF.

This clone appeared a single time. V and J are TRBV4-1 and TRBJ2-3; D perhaps matches TRBD1 (5 bases). The CDR3 spans 17 residues. Looked up from germline, CDR1 is MGHRA and CDR2 is YSYEKL. Trimming shortened V by 4 bases and J by 2 bases, and 19 bases separated the two germline ends. The CDR3 reads CASSLEVGPGLTDTQYF. In DNA form, the CDR3 reads TGCGCCAGCAGCCTAGAGGTGGGGCCGGGCCTCACAGATACGCAGTATTTT.

This clone has only one observation. The chain links TRBV6-1 to TRBJ2-1; 10 nucleotides agree with TRBD1. Germline CDR1 is MNHNS and CDR2 is SASEGT. There are 17 residues in the CDR3. Losses at the gene ends were 3 bases for V and 8 bases for J; bases not matched to a gene: 13. The CDR3 sequence is CASSDPRDRGNEYEQFF. The DNA for the CDR3 is TGTGCCAGCAGTGACCCACGGGACAGGGGAAACGAATATGAGCAGTTCTTC.

This chain uses TRBV25-1 with TRBJ2-1; perhaps TRBD1 as D (5 bases). The germline V gene has CDR1 MGHDK and CDR2 SYGVNS. Trimming took off 3 bases at V and 8 bases at J, with 11 bases between the two ends. The CDR3 has 13 amino acids. The CDR3 DNA reads TGTGCCAGCAGTGAGAACAGGTTCGATGAGCAGTTCTTC. As protein: CASSENRFDEQFF. Using reference TRBV25-1 and TRBJ2-1 for the parts outside the CDR3, the full variable domain is EADIYQTPRYLVIGTGKKITLECSQTMGHDKMYWYQQDPGMELHLIHYSYGVNSTEKGDLSSESTVSRIRTEHFPLTLESARPSHTSQYLCASSENRFDEQFFGPGTRLTVL.

The chain links TRBV10-1 to TRBJ1-2; 9 bases are shared with TRBD1. V lost 6 bases to trimming and J lost 3 bases; unmatched junction nucleotides: 8. CDR1 WNHNN and CDR2 SYGVQD come from the germline V gene (reference sequence). The CDR3 loop spans 15 amino acids. The CDR3 DNA is TGCGCCAGCAGCGATGACAGGGGGAGAGACTATGGCTACACCTTC. Protein product: CASSDDRGRDYGYTF.

As DNA, the CDR3 is TGCAGCGTTGAATCCGGGGAGGCTTATGGCTACACCTTC. The encoded protein is CSVESGEAYGYTF. This chain uses TRBV29-1 with TRBJ1-2; D not resolved. V dropped 2 bases and J dropped 5 bases, with 12 bases sitting between them. Germline CDR1 SQVTM, CDR2 ANQGSEA. The CDR3 length is 13 residues.

The chain links TRBV5-4 to TRBJ2-7; 15 bases agree with TRBD2. Germline V gives CDR1 SGHNT, CDR2 YYREEE (reference sequence). V gave up 4 bases and J gave up 0 bases; unmatched junction bases: 8. The CDR3 contains 18 residues. The chain's CDR3 is CASSPGLAGGQSSYEQYF. In DNA form, the CDR3 reads TGTGCCAGCAGCCCGGGACTAGCGGGGGGCCAAAGCTCCTACGAGCAGTACTTC.

J is TRBJ1-4 and V is TRBV4-1; 7 bases fit TRBD1. In germline, CDR1 is MGHRA, CDR2 YSYEKL. V gave up 2 bases and J gave up 5 bases; unmatched junction bases: 11. The CDR3 length is 17 residues. The CDR3 is CASSQRGQGARNEKLFF. The CDR3 DNA is TGCGCCAGCAGCCAAAGGGGGCAGGGTGCCCGAAATGAAAAACTGTTTTTT.